What follows are 23 T cell receptor beta chains derived from one specimen sequenced in a study of shared clonotypes between healthy human individuals. Here immunoSEQ multiplex PCR was the method, and the copy in TCRdb shows in-frame clones only, minus some. The data contain approximately 100,000 clones, roughly 66% of them singletons. Material: memory CD8+ T cells sorted from blood. This sample's subset: CD45RO+ cells pooled with CCR7-negative TemRA cells. The receptors come from a young woman in good health.

The chain combines TRBV27 with TRBJ2-1, with 8 positions matching TRBD2. The CDR3 totals 18 residues. CDR1 is MNHEY, CDR2 SMNVEV, per germline (reference sequence). V shed 1 base and J 3 bases; nucleotides not matched to a gene: 11. In DNA, the CDR3 is TGTGCCAGCAGTTTATGGAATGTGGGACTAGGGTACTACAATGAGCAGTTCTTC. Its translation is CASSLWNVGLGYYNEQFF.

The count of this clone is one. J is TRBJ2-7 and V is TRBV5-4; 8 bases match TRBD2. This CDR3 contains 14 residues. Per the germline V gene, CDR1 is SGHNT and CDR2 is YYREEE (reference sequence). V trimming: 4 bases; J trimming: 8 bases; junction bases outside the gene matches: 11. CDR3 sequence: CASSRQAGVGKQYF. CDR3 nucleotides: TGTGCCAGCAGCCGTCAAGCGGGAGTTGGTAAGCAGTACTTC.

This sequence joins TRBV19 and TRBJ2-5; the D gene could be TRBD1 or TRBD2 (5 bases each). The CDR3 covers 12 residues. From germline, CDR1 is LNHDA and CDR2 SQIVND (reference sequence). V gave up 11 bases and J gave up 7 bases, with 17 bases separating them. The CDR3 DNA is TGTGCCTCCTGGGACCCCACGGGGACCCAGTACTTC. This codes for CASWDPTGTQYF.

The chain employs TRBV9 and TRBJ2-1, with a possible D match to TRBD2 (5 bases). The CDR3 is 15 amino acids. V gave up 0 bases and J gave up 3 bases, with 10 bases separating them. Germline CDR1 and CDR2: SGDLS and YYNGEE. The CDR3 region has the DNA TGTGCCAGCAGCGTAGTAGGACTTCACTACAATGAGCAGTTCTTC. It codes for CASSVVGLHYNEQFF.

This clone appeared many times. The V and J genes are TRBV4-1 and TRBJ2-7; possibly TRBD2 for D (5 bases). This CDR3 has 15 residues. Germline V gene lookup returns CDR1 MGHRA and CDR2 YSYEKL. V was cut by 0 bases and J by 3 bases, with 12 bases left in between. CDR3 loop: CASSQDEGLIYEQYF. The CDR3 DNA is TGCGCCAGCAGCCAAGACGAGGGTCTGATCTACGAGCAGTACTTC.

The CDR3 spells CASSAREEGEQFF. The DNA of the CDR3 is TGTGCCAGCAGTGCACGAGAGGAAGGTGAGCAGTTCTTC. The chain combines TRBV6-4 with TRBJ2-1; no definite D call. The V end lost 4 bases, the J end lost 9 bases, and 13 bases lay between the germline ends. The CDR3 runs 13 residues. The germline V gene has CDR1 MRHNA and CDR2 SNTAGT.

The chain carries TRBV27 and TRBJ2-1, with a possible D match to TRBD2 (5 bases). Germline CDR1 and CDR2: MNHEY and SMNVEV (reference sequence). The ends were cut back, 7 bases at V and 8 bases at J, with 18 bases in the middle. CDR3 length: 14 amino acids. The CDR3 loop reads CASIKEYAGDEQFF. In DNA, the CDR3 is TGTGCCAGCATAAAAGAATACGCGGGCGATGAGCAGTTCTTC.

This clone came up many times. The CDR3 nucleotides are TGTGCCAGCCGGGACAGGGGTTACAATGAGCAGTTCTTC. As protein: CASRDRGYNEQFF. The genes are TRBV2 and TRBJ2-1; 10 nucleotides match TRBD1. The CDR3 has 13 amino acids. V trimming: 8 bases; J trimming: 4 bases; junction bases outside the gene matches: 2. CDR1 and CDR2 (germline): SNHLY, FYNNEI.

On this clone itself: Different DNA sequences within this sample yield the same CDR3. The chain is built from TRBV19 and TRBJ2-1, with D possibly being TRBD2 (5 bases). V gave up 4 bases and J gave up 0 bases, with 10 bases separating them. CDR3 length: 15 residues. CDR1 LNHDA and CDR2 SQIVND come from the germline V gene (reference sequence). The CDR3, as DNA: TGTGCCAGTAGTAGGACGGGGAGCTCCTACAATGAGCAGTTCTTC. Protein sequence: CASSRTGSSYNEQFF.

The V and J genes are TRBV30 and TRBJ2-3; 8 nucleotides match TRBD2. Germline CDR1 and CDR2: GTSNPN and SVGIG (reference sequence). With V trimmed by 1 base and J by 3 bases, 12 bases remained unmatched. CDR3 length: 17 amino acids. CDR3 DNA sequence: TGTGCCTGGAGTGATAGGGTGTCGGCGGGAGGAACAGATACGCAGTATTTT. Translation gives CAWSDRVSAGGTDTQYF.

V and J are TRBV2 and TRBJ1-3; tentative D call: TRBD1 (5 bases). Trimming pared 3 bases from V and 4 bases from J, leaving 13 bases between. The CDR3 contains 15 residues. CDR1 is SNHLY, CDR2 FYNNEI, per germline. CDR3 protein: CASSDPGRAGNTIYF. The CDR3 DNA is TGTGCCAGCAGTGATCCGGGGCGAGCAGGAAACACCATATATTTT.

In its sample, this clone was seen a few times. The V and J genes are TRBV4-2 and TRBJ2-7; D might be TRBD1 (5 bases). Germline CDR1 and CDR2: LGHNA and YNFKEQ. This CDR3 spans 16 amino acids. V was pared by 0 bases and J by 1 base, with 13 bases between. The CDR3 region is CASSQDYEQVSYEQYF. In DNA form, the CDR3 reads TGTGCCAGCAGCCAAGATTATGAACAGGTTTCCTACGAGCAGTACTTC.

The V gene is TRBV5-8, the J gene TRBJ2-3; D is ambiguous. Deletions cut 0 bases from V and 2 bases from J, with 13 bases between. Germline V CDR1 and CDR2: SGHTS, YDEGEE. The CDR3 runs 16 residues. CDR3 in DNA: TGTGCCAGCAGCTTGGGCGCGACAACTGACACAGATACGCAGTATTTT. This encodes CASSLGATTDTDTQYF.

The chain uses TRBV5-1 and TRBJ2-3; 7 bases fit TRBD1. Trimming cost V 2 bases and J 4 bases; bases outside gene matches: 7. Germline V lookup: CDR1 SGHRS, CDR2 YFSETQ. There are 15 residues in the CDR3. DNA of the CDR3: TGCGCCAGCAGCTTTTGGCAGGGGGACGCAGATACGCAGTATTTT. Residues: CASSFWQGDADTQYF.

The chain is built from TRBV7-8 and TRBJ2-3, with a weak D call TRBD2 (5 bases). This CDR3 is 14 amino acids long. V gave up 5 bases and J gave up 10 bases, with 19 bases separating them. Germline V lookup: CDR1 SGHVS, CDR2 FQNEAQ. The DNA of the CDR3 is TGTGCCAGCAGCCCCGAGGGATCCGTACTATCGCAGTATTTT. It yields the protein CASSPEGSVLSQYF. The full variable domain, rest sourced from reference TRBV7-8 and TRBJ2-3, is GAGVSQSPRYKVAKRGQDVALRCDPISGHVSLFWYQQALGQGPEFLTYFQNEAQLDKSGLPSDRFFAERPEGSVSTLKIQRTQQEDSAVYLCASSPEGSVLSQYFGPGTRLTVL.

The chain joins TRBV2 to TRBJ1-5, with D possibly being TRBD1 (6 bases). In germline, CDR1 is SNHLY, CDR2 FYNNEI. V dropped 5 bases and J dropped 0 bases, with 11 bases sitting between them. CDR3 size: 15 residues. CDR3 sequence (DNA): TGTGCCAGCAGTTCCCAGGGGAGTAGCAATCAGCCCCAGCATTTT. As protein: CASSSQGSSNQPQHF.

The J gene is TRBJ2-7, the V gene TRBV2; D call uncertain. Trimming stripped 6 bases from V and 3 bases from J, with 3 bases between. The CDR3 runs to 10 residues. Germline CDR1 is SNHLY and CDR2 is FYNNEI. DNA of the CDR3: TGTGCCAGCAGGGGCTACGAGCAGTACTTC. It specifies CASRGYEQYF.

The J gene is TRBJ1-3, the V gene TRBV7-6; possible D gene TRBD1, 5 bases. Germline CDR1 is SGHVS and CDR2 is FNYEAQ. The CDR3 totals 13 residues. V was trimmed by 3 bases and J by 3 bases, leaving 6 bases between them. CDR3 sequence reads: CASSLGGGNTIYF. CDR3 nucleotide sequence: TGTGCCAGCAGCTTGGGGGGTGGAAACACCATATATTTT.

Many counts were recorded for this clone. V and J are TRBV11-1 and TRBJ1-1, with 8 bases aligning to TRBD1. Per the germline V gene, CDR1 is SGHAT and CDR2 is FQDESV (reference sequence). Unmatched junction bases numbered 6, after V lost 5 bases and J lost 1 base. CDR3 size: 15 residues. CDR3 region: CASSPGQGWNTEAFF. The CDR3 DNA reads as TGTGCCAGCAGCCCAGGACAGGGATGGAACACTGAAGCTTTCTTT.

This clone was seen just once. V gene TRBV6-5 combines with J gene TRBJ2-6; D not resolved. The CDR3 is 12 residues long. From germline, CDR1 is MNHEY and CDR2 SVGAGI. CDR3 DNA sequence: TGTGCGACCTACTCTGGGGCCAACGTCCTGACTTTC. It yields the protein CATYSGANVLTF.

The V call is TRBV19, the J call TRBJ1-2; TRBD1 is a possible D gene (6 bases). V lost 1 base and J 4 bases, leaving 19 bases between the germline ends. Germline V gene lookup returns CDR1 LNHDA and CDR2 SQIVND (reference sequence). This CDR3 contains 17 residues. The CDR3 DNA reads TGTGCCAGTAGTATAGCTCCCTTTACAGGGCTCCTCTATGGCTACACCTTC. It is translated as CASSIAPFTGLLYGYTF.

Written as DNA, the CDR3 is TGCAGTGCCAGGGTAGCGAGCACCGGGGAGCTGTTTTTT. Translation gives CSARVASTGELFF. The rearrangement uses TRBV29-1 and TRBJ2-2; D assignment may be TRBD1 or TRBD2 (5 bases each). CDR3 size: 13 residues. Germline V gives CDR1 SQVTM, CDR2 ANQGSEA.

The CDR3, as DNA: TGTGCCAGTAGTATGGACTCTAGCGGGAGGCTCCTGTTAGCCAAAAACATTCAGTACTTC. This translates into CASSMDSSGRLLLAKNIQYF. The chain links TRBV19 to TRBJ2-4; 11 positions match TRBD2. This CDR3 is built from 20 residues. Germline CDR1 and CDR2: LNHDA and SQIVND (reference sequence). The trim removed 3 bases at V and 0 bases at J, leaving 13 bases unmatched.